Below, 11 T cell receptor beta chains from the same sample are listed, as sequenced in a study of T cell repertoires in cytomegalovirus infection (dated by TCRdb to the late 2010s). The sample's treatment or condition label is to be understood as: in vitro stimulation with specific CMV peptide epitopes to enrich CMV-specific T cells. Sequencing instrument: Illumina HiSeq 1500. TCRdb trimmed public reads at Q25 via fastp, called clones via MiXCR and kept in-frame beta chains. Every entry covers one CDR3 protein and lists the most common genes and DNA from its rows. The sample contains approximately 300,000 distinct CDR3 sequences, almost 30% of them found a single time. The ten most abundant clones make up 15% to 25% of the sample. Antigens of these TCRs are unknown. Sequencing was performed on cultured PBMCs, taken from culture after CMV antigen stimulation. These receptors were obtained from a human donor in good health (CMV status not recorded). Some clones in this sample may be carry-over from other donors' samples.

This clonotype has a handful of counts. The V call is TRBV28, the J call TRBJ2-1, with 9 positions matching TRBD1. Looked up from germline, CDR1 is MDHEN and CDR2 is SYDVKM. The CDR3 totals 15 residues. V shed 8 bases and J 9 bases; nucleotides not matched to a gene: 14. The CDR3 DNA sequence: TGTGCCAGCGAGTCGTCGGGACAGGGACCGGGTGAGCAGTTCTTC. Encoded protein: CASESSGQGPGEQFF.

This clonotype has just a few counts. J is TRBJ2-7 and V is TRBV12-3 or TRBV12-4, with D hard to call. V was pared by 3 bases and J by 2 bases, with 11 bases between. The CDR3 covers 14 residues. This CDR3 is CASSFYGRTYEQYF. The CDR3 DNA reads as TGTGCCAGCAGTTTCTATGGACGGACCTACGAGCAGTACTTC.

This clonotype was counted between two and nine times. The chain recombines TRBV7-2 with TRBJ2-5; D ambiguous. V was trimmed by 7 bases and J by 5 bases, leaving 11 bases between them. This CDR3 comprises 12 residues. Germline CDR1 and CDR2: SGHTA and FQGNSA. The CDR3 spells CASTTTGETQYF. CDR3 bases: TGTGCCAGCACCACCACTGGGGAGACCCAGTACTTC.

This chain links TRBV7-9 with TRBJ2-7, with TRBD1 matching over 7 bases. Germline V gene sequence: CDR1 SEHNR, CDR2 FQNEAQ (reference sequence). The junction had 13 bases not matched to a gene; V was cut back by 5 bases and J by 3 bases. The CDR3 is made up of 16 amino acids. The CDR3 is CASSLYKGDRSYEQYF. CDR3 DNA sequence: TGTGCCAGCAGCCTCTATAAAGGGGACAGAAGCTACGAGCAGTACTTC.

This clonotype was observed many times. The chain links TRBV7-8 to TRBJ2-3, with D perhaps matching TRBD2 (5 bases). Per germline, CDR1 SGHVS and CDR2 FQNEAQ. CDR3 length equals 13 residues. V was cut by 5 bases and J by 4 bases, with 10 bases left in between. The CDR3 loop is CASSLRRSDTQYF. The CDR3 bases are TGTGCCAGCAGCCTCCGGAGGTCAGATACGCAGTATTTT.

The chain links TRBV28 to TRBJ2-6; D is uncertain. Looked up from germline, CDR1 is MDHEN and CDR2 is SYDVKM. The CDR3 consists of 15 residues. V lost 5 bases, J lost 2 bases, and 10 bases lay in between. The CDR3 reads CASSPLGPGANVLTF. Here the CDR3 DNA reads TGTGCCAGCAGTCCGCTCGGGCCTGGGGCCAACGTCCTGACTTTC. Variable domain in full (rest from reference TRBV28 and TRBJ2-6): DVKVTQSSRYLVKRTGEKVFLECVQDMDHENMFWYRQDPGLGLRLIYFSYDVKMKEKGDIPEGYSVSREKKERFSLILESASTNQTSMYLCASSPLGPGANVLTFGAGSRLTVL.

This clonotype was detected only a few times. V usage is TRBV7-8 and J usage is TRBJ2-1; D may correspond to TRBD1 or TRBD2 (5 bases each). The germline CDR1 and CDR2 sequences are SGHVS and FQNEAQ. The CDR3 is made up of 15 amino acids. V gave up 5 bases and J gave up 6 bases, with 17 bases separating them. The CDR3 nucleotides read TGTGCCAGCAGCCCTAGAACCGGGACCGTCAATGAGCAGTTCTTC. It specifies CASSPRTGTVNEQFF.

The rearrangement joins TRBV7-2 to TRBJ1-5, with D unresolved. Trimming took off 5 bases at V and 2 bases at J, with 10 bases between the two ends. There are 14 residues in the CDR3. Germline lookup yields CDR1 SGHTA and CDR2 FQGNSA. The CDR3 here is CASSERVGNQPQHF. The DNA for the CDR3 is TGTGCCAGCAGCGAGCGGGTTGGCAATCAGCCCCAGCATTTT.

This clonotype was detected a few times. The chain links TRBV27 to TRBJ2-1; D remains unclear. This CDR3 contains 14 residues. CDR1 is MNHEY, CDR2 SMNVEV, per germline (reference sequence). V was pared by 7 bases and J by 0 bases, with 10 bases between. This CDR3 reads CASTFYSSYNEQFF. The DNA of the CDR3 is TGTGCCAGCACCTTTTATAGCTCCTACAATGAGCAGTTCTTC.

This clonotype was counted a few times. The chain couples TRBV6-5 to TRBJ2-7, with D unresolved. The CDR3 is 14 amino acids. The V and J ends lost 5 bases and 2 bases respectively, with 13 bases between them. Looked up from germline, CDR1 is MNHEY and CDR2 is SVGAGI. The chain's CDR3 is CASSTMIQPYEQYF. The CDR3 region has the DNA TGTGCCAGCAGTACCATGATCCAGCCCTACGAGCAGTACTTC.

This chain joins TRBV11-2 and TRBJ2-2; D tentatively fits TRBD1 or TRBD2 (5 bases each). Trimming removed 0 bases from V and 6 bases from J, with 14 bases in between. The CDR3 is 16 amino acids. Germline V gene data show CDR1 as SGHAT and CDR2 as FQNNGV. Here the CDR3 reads CASSLDGGFGPGELFF. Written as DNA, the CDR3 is TGTGCCAGCAGCTTAGATGGGGGATTCGGGCCCGGGGAGCTGTTTTTT.